This T cell receptor beta chain was sequenced for a study of blood T cell repertoires in COVID-19. In the authors' workflow: Amplification of reference gene primers was used by the study to estimate nucleated cell counts. Assay: immunoSEQ multiplex PCR; the TCRdb copy retains only in-frame clones and omits some. Clone size and V and J calls were adopted from that table, with D and trimming inferred from the DNA. The table lists about 300,000 clones, 85% of them singletons, with about 2.5% in the top ten. V dropped 4 bases and J dropped 0 bases, with 3 bases sitting between them. The CDR3 is 11 residues long. Germline CDR1 is SQVTM and CDR2 is ANQGSEA. Cohorts were determined from participant-reported clinical history.

The sequenced material came from PBMCs or T cells enriched from blood (not recorded which). The clonotype was recovered from a woman aged 50 to 60 who had recovered from COVID-19. This chain uses TRBV29-1 with TRBJ1-1; D gene ambiguous. The CDR3 here is CSVVVNTEAFF. The CDR3 nucleotides read TGCAGCGTTGTAGTGAACACTGAAGCTTTCTTT.